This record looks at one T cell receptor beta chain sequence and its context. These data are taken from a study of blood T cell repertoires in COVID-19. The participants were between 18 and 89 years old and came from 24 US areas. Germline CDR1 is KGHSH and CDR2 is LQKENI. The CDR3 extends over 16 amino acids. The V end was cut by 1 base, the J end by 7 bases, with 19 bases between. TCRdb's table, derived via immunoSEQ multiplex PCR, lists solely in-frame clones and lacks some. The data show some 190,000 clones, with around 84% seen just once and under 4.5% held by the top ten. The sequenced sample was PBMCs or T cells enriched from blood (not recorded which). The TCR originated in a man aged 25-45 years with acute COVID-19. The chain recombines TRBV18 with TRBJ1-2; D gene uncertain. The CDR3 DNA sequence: TGTGCCAGCTCACCACTCCTGCGCTCCTCAAATGGTGGCTACACCTTC. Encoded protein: CASSPLLRSSNGGYTF.